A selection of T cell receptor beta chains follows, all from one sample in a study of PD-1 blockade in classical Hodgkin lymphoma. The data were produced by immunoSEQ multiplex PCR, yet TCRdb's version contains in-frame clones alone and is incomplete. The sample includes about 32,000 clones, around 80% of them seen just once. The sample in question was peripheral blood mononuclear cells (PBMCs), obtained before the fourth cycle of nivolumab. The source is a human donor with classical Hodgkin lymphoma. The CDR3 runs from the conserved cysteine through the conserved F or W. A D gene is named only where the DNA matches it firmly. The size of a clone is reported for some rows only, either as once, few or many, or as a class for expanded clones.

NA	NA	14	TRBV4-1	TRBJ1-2	CASSQGSDNYGYTF	TGCGCCAGCAGCCAAGGCTCGGATAACTATGGCTACACCTTC
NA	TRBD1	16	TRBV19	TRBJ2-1	CASSAGDRGSYNEQFF	TGTGCCAGTAGTGCTGGGGACAGGGGCTCCTACAATGAGCAGTTCTTC
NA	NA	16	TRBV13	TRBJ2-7	CASSSTTDTRSYEQYF	TGTGCCAGCAGCTCAACGACCGACACGCGATCCTACGAGCAGTACTTC
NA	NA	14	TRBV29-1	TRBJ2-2	CSVDVQENTGELFF	TGCAGCGTTGATGTACAGGAGAACACCGGGGAGCTGTTTTTT
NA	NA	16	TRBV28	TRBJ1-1	CASRNPGGAGSTEAFF	TGTGCCAGCAGAAACCCGGGAGGGGCGGGTAGCACTGAAGCTTTCTTT
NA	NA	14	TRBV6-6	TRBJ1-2	CASSYSVAFYGYTF	TGTGCCAGCAGTTACTCTGTGGCTTTCTATGGCTACACCTTC
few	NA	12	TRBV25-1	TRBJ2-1	CASSERAGEQFF	TGTGCCAGCAGTGAACGGGCGGGGGAGCAGTTCTTC
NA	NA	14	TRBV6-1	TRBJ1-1	CASRVTGKNTEAFF	TGTGCCAGCAGGGTGACTGGGAAGAACACTGAAGCTTTCTTT
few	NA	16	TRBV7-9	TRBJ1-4	CASSLASQATNEKLFF	TGTGCCAGCAGCTTAGCGTCCCAAGCAACTAATGAAAAACTGTTTTTT
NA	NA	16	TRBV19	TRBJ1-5	CASSTRQGRGNQPQHF	TGTGCCAGTAGTACCCGACAAGGGAGGGGGAATCAGCCCCAGCATTTT
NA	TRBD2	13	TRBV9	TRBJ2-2	CASSAGGVGELFF	TGTGCCTCCTCGGCGGGAGGGGTCGGGGAGCTGTTTTTT
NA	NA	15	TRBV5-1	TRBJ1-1	CASSYSAGHGTEAFF	TGCGCCAGCAGCTACTCGGCGGGGCATGGAACTGAAGCTTTCTTT
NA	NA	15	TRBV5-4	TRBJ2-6	CASSLGRLGANVLTF	TGTGCCAGCAGCTTAGGCCGACTCGGGGCCAACGTCCTGACTTTC
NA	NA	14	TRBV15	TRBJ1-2	CATSSSILGYGYTF	TGTGCCACCAGCAGCTCTATTTTGGGGTATGGCTACACCTTC
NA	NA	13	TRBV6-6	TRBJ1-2	CATLGRSNYGYTF	TGTGCCACGCTGGGCAGGTCTAACTATGGCTACACCTTC
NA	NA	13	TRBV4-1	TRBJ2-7	CASSQDRAWEQYF	TGCGCCAGCAGCCAAGACAGGGCTTGGGAGCAGTACTTC
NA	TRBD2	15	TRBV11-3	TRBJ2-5	CASSFGLAGKETQYF	TGTGCCAGCAGCTTCGGACTAGCGGGAAAAGAGACCCAGTACTTC
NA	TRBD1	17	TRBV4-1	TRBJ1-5	CASSQDPLGQENQPQHF	TGCGCCAGCAGCCAAGATCCCCTGGGACAGGAGAATCAGCCCCAGCATTTT
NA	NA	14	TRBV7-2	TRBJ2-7	CASSLLQGDYEQYF	TGTGCCAGCAGCCTCCTCCAAGGGGACTACGAGCAGTACTTC
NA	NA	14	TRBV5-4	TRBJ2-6	CASRPSSGANVLTF	TGTGCCAGCAGACCGTCCTCTGGGGCCAACGTCCTGACTTTC
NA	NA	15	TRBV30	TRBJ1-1	CAWSVGQGANTEAFF	TGTGCCTGGAGTGTTGGGCAGGGAGCGAACACTGAAGCTTTCTTT
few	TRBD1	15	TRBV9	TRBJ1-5	CASTRGDRGNQPQHF	TGTGCCAGCACCAGGGGAGACAGGGGGAATCAGCCCCAGCATTTT
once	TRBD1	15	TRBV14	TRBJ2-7	CASSPRDRGFYEQYF	TGTGCCAGCAGCCCCCGGGACAGGGGTTTCTACGAGCAGTACTTC
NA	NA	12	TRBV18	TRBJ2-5	CASSLSLGGTHF	TGTGCCAGCTCCCTAAGCCTTGGGGGGACACACTTC
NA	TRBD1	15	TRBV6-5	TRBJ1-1	CASRPTGDVYTEAFF	TGTGCCAGCAGGCCCACAGGGGATGTGTACACTGAAGCTTTCTTT
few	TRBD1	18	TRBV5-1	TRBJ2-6	CASSLQTGERSGANVLTF	TGCGCCAGCAGCTTGCAGACAGGGGAGAGGTCTGGGGCCAACGTCCTGACTTTC
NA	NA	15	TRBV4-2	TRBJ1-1	CASSPRGRGNTEAFF	TGTGCCAGCAGCCCTCGCGGCCGCGGGAACACTGAAGCTTTCTTT
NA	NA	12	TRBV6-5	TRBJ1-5	CASRTGFQPQHF	TGTGCCAGCAGGACGGGGTTTCAGCCCCAGCATTTT
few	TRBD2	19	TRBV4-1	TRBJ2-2	CASSPLGTSGLFGPGELFF	TGCGCCAGCAGCCCCCTTGGGACTAGCGGACTATTCGGGCCCGGGGAGCTGTTTTTT
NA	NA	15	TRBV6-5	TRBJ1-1	CASSYVGPSSTEAFF	TGTGCCAGCAGTTACGTTGGACCCTCGAGCACTGAAGCTTTCTTT
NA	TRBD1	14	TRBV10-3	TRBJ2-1	CAISSGTGRNEQFF	TGTGCCATCAGCTCCGGGACAGGGCGCAATGAGCAGTTCTTC
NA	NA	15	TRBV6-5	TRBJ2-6	CASSFGTTGANVLTF	TGTGCCAGCAGTTTTGGGACAACTGGGGCCAACGTCCTGACTTTC
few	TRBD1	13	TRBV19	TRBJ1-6	CATKDRGNSPLHF	TGTGCCACGAAGGACAGGGGGAACTCACCCCTCCACTTT
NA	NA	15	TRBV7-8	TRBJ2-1	CASSFSGLSYNEQFF	TGTGCCAGCAGCTTTAGCGGCCTGTCCTACAATGAGCAGTTCTTC
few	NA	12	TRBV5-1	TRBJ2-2	CASSLAHRELFF	TGCGCCAGCAGCTTGGCACACAGGGAGCTGTTTTTT
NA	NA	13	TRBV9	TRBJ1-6	CASSVDGDSPLHF	TGTGCCAGCAGCGTTGACGGAGATTCACCCCTCCACTTT
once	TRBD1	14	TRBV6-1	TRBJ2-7	CASSEPGTGVEQYF	TGTGCCAGCAGTGAACCCGGGACAGGGGTCGAGCAGTACTTC
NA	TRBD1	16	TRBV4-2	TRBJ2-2	CASSQSQGANTGELFF	TGTGCCAGCAGCCAGAGTCAGGGGGCGAACACCGGGGAGCTGTTTTTT
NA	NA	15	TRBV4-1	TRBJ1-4	CASSQVPRANEKLFF	TGCGCCAGCAGCCAAGTTCCGAGGGCTAATGAAAAACTGTTTTTT
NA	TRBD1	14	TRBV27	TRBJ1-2	CASSLGTGGGGYTF	TGTGCCAGCAGTTTAGGGACAGGGGGTGGTGGCTACACCTTC
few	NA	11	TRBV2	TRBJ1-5	CASSSGATQHF	TGTGCCAGCAGCTCGGGGGCGACCCAGCATTTT
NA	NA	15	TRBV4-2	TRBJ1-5	CASSQDRGSNQPQHF	TGTGCCAGCAGCCAAGATCGGGGGAGCAATCAGCCCCAGCATTTT
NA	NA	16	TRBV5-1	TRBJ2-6	CASSAGLLSGANVLTF	TGCGCCAGCAGTGCGGGACTCCTCTCTGGGGCCAACGTCCTGACTTTC
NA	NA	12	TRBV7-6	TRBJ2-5	CASSPPQETQYF	TGTGCCAGCAGCCCCCCCCAAGAGACCCAGTACTTC
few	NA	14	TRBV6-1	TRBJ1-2	CASSEAEGNYGYTF	TGTGCCAGCAGTGAAGCCGAGGGGAACTATGGCTACACCTTC
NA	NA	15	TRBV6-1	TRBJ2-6	CASSGEGTGANVLTF	TGTGCCAGCAGTGGCGAGGGCACCGGGGCCAACGTCCTGACTTTC
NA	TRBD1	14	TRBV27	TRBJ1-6	CASRQQGANSPLHF	TGTGCCAGCAGACAACAGGGGGCGAATTCACCCCTCCACTTT
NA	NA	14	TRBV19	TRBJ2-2	CASSIAPGSGELFF	TGTGCCAGTAGTATCGCCCCGGGATCCGGGGAGCTGTTTTTT
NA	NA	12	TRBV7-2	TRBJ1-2	CASSPARGGYTF	TGTGCCAGCAGCCCCGCCCGGGGTGGCTACACCTTC
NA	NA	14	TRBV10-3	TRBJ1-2	CAISESLGNYGYTF	TGTGCCATCAGTGAGTCTTTAGGGAACTATGGCTACACCTTC
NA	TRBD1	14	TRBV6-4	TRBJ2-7	CASSHWTGRDEQYF	TGTGCCAGCAGCCACTGGACAGGACGGGACGAGCAGTACTTC
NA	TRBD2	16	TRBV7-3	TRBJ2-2	CASSFAGTSGTGELFF	TGTGCCAGCAGCTTCGCCGGGACTAGCGGAACCGGGGAGCTGTTTTTT
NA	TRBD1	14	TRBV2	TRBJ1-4	CASYWTGFFKKLFF	TGTGCCAGCTACTGGACAGGGTTTTTTAAAAAACTGTTTTTT
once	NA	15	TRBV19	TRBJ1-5	CASRTGRRWGQPQHF	TGTGCCAGTAGAACCGGTAGGAGATGGGGTCAGCCCCAGCATTTT
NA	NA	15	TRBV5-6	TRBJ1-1	CASSLGVTRNTEAFF	TGTGCCAGCAGCTTGGGGGTCACTCGGAACACTGAAGCTTTCTTT
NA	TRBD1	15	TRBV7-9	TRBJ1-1	CASSNQDRGITEAFF	TGTGCCAGCAGCAATCAGGACAGGGGAATCACTGAAGCTTTCTTT
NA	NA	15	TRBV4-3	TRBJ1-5	CASSPGGGRGQPQHF	TGCGCCAGCAGCCCCGGGGGAGGGAGAGGTCAGCCCCAGCATTTT
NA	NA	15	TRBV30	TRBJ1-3	CACSLGDHSGNTIYF	TGTGCCTGCTCCTTGGGGGACCACTCTGGAAACACCATATATTTT